The next 10 T cell receptor beta chains were all read from a single sample in a study of T-cell reconstitution after alpha-beta-depleted transplantation in children. The authors prepared the TCRbeta library with unique molecular identifiers. TCRdb re-called the PCR reads through MiXCR, storing one row per CDR3 protein. The sample includes about 92,000 distinct CDR3 sequences, 12% seen only once; the top ten take more than 11%. Sequences were derived from PBMCs from the stem cell graft donor, sampled from the stem cell graft. Receptors were obtained from a human donor who donated a stem cell graft to a child with inherited bone marrow failure.

This clonotype has ten or more counts. J is TRBJ2-5 and V is TRBV20-1; no clear D. Germline V gene data show CDR1 as DFQATT and CDR2 as SNEGSKA (reference sequence). The V end was cut by 6 bases, the J end by 5 bases, with 16 bases between. The CDR3 is 13 amino acids. CDR3 in amino acids: CSATPLARETQYF. The CDR3 region has the DNA TGCAGTGCCACACCACTGGCGCGGGAGACCCAGTACTTC.

A remark on this clonotype: A read error may produce the germline difference seen at one junction end. The rearrangement joins TRBV5-1 to TRBJ2-1, with 8 bases lining up with TRBD2. The CDR3 spans 15 residues. Germline V gene lookup returns CDR1 SGHRS and CDR2 YFSETQ. CDR3: CASSSSGGAFTEQFF. CDR3 sequence (DNA): TGCGCCAGCAGCTCTTCCGGGGGGGCCTTCACTGAGCAGTTCTTT.

This clonotype was detected ten times or more. The chain recombines TRBV20-1 with TRBJ2-1; D tentatively fits TRBD1 or TRBD2 (5 bases each). Germline-derived CDR1 and CDR2 are DFQATT and SNEGSKA (reference sequence). The CDR3 sequence is 11 residues long. The V end was cut by 6 bases, the J end by 10 bases, with 13 bases between. The CDR3 DNA reads as TGCAGTGCCGCCTTGTGGGGGGAGCAGTTCTTC. Protein sequence: CSAALWGEQFF.

This chain uses TRBV3-1 with TRBJ2-3; 13 nucleotides agree with TRBD2. V shed 1 base and J 4 bases; nucleotides not matched to a gene: 5. The CDR3 consists of 17 residues. Per germline, CDR1 LGHDT and CDR2 YNNKEL (reference sequence). This chain's CDR3 is CASSQAGGLAGSDTQYF. DNA of the CDR3: TGTGCCAGCAGCCAAGCAGGGGGACTAGCGGGATCAGATACGCAGTATTTT.

This clonotype was picked up many times. The chain couples TRBV6-2 or TRBV6-3 to TRBJ2-2; 8 bases align to TRBD1. CDR1 is MNHEY, CDR2 SVGEGT, per germline. V shed 4 bases and J 6 bases; nucleotides not matched to a gene: 16. The CDR3 runs to 18 residues. CDR3 protein: CASSFPGQGGLWSGELFF. In DNA, the CDR3 is TGTGCCAGCAGTTTCCCAGGACAGGGCGGACTTTGGTCCGGGGAGCTGTTTTTT.

The V call is TRBV4-3, the J call TRBJ2-1, with 11 nucleotides matching TRBD2. Unmatched junction bases numbered 4, after V lost 1 base and J lost 2 bases. In germline, CDR1 is LGHNA, CDR2 YSLEER. This CDR3 is built from 17 residues. The CDR3 protein is CASSQGLAGNPYNEQFF. CDR3 DNA: TGCGCCAGCAGCCAAGGACTAGCGGGAAATCCCTACAATGAGCAGTTCTTC.

This clonotype was recorded at least ten times. The chain recombines TRBV5-1 with TRBJ1-5, with a possible D match to TRBD1 (6 bases). Germline-derived CDR1 and CDR2 are SGHRS and YFSETQ. The CDR3 contains 16 residues. Between the trimmed V and J ends, which lost 4 bases and 2 bases, there was a span of 16 bases. CDR3 bases: TGCGCCAGCAGCCGGCAGGGACACCTGGGCAATCAGCCCCAGCATTTT. Translated, it gives CASSRQGHLGNQPQHF.

This clonotype was picked up many times. This chain uses TRBV7-2 with TRBJ1-2, with 7 bases fitting TRBD1. V lost 1 base to trimming and J lost 4 bases; unmatched junction nucleotides: 0. The germline V gene encodes CDR1 SGHTA and CDR2 FQGNSA. CDR3 length equals 13 residues. CDR3 in amino acids: CASSLDRGYGYTF. The CDR3 bases are TGTGCCAGCAGCTTAGACAGGGGCTATGGCTACACCTTC.

At least ten counts were recorded for this clonotype. J is TRBJ1-2 and V is TRBV9; D is unclear. The CDR3 runs 14 residues. Trimming removed 0 bases from V and 4 bases from J, with 10 bases in between. From germline, CDR1 is SGDLS and CDR2 YYNGEE. The CDR3 nucleotides are TGTGCCAGCAGCGTAGGCGGACTCAGCTATGGCTACACCTTC. Translating it yields CASSVGGLSYGYTF.

CDR3 residues: CASSDDSGETYNEQFF. The DNA of the CDR3 is TGTGCCAGCAGTGATGATAGCGGGGAGACCTACAATGAGCAGTTCTTC. This chain links TRBV6-2 or TRBV6-3 with TRBJ2-1; TRBD2 matches 8 bases. Unmatched junction bases numbered 8, after V lost 5 bases and J lost 2 bases. This CDR3 has 16 residues. Per germline, CDR1 MNHEY and CDR2 SVGEGT.